The 8 T cell receptor beta chains presented below share a single source sample, sequenced in a study of T cell responses to AZD1222 COVID-19 vaccine. Data came from immunoSEQ multiplex PCR; TCRdb stores just in-frame clones and leaves some out. The table lists 120,000 to 150,000 clones, 90% to 95% of them singletons, with approximately 3.9% in the top ten. Specimen: peripheral blood, collected 28 days after the second AZD1222 dose. These receptors were collected from an adult who received the AZD1222 COVID-19 vaccine.

This sequence joins TRBV29-1 and TRBJ1-6; no definite D call. Germline CDR1 is SQVTM and CDR2 is ANQGSEA. The CDR3 runs to 13 residues. The V end lost 5 bases, the J end lost 3 bases, and 8 bases lay between the germline ends. CDR3 bases: TGCAGCGTTAGGCAGGACTATAATTCACCCCTCCACTTT. Translating gives CSVRQDYNSPLHF.

The CDR3 loop reads CASSIGGTLYGYTF. Here the CDR3 DNA reads TGTGCCAGTAGTATAGGGGGAACCCTCTATGGCTACACCTTC. The chain carries TRBV19 and TRBJ1-2; D gene ambiguous. This CDR3 has 14 residues. Deletions cut 1 base from V and 4 bases from J, with 10 bases between. Germline-derived CDR1 and CDR2 are LNHDA and SQIVND (reference sequence).

The J gene is TRBJ1-5, the V gene TRBV25-1; D possibly corresponds to TRBD1 (5 bases). V lost 4 bases and J 3 bases, leaving 13 bases between the germline ends. The germline V gene encodes CDR1 MGHDK and CDR2 SYGVNS. The length of the CDR3 is 15 residues. This chain's CDR3 is CASSGAGQDNQPQHF. DNA for the CDR3: TGTGCCAGCAGTGGGGCAGGGCAGGACAATCAGCCCCAGCATTTT.

This chain connects TRBV7-9 to TRBJ2-2; D is ambiguous. Trimming left V 1 base short and J 1 base short, with 4 bases between. Germline CDR1 and CDR2: SEHNR and FQNEAQ (reference sequence). The CDR3 is made up of 14 amino acids. Here the CDR3 DNA reads TGTGCCAGCAGCTTAGGTCGGAACACCGGGGAGCTGTTTTTT. Its translation is CASSLGRNTGELFF.

V is TRBV19 and J is TRBJ1-3; perhaps TRBD1 as D (5 bases). The CDR3 has 16 residues. V dropped 1 base and J dropped 0 bases, with 10 bases sitting between them. Per the germline V gene, CDR1 is LNHDA and CDR2 is SQIVND (reference sequence). The CDR3: CASSIGAGFSGNTIYF. CDR3 sequence (DNA): TGTGCCAGTAGTATAGGGGCAGGGTTCTCTGGAAACACCATATATTTT.

The V gene is TRBV19, the J gene TRBJ1-2; no firm D call. The germline gives CDR1 LNHDA, CDR2 SQIVND (reference sequence). The CDR3 sequence is 12 residues long. V was clipped by 6 bases and J by 4 bases, with 9 bases between them. The CDR3 here is CASRGGPYGYTF. The CDR3 region has the DNA TGTGCCAGTAGGGGAGGACCCTATGGCTACACCTTC.

V usage is TRBV6-1 and J usage is TRBJ1-1; D is unclear. The CDR3 extends over 15 amino acids. The germline V gene has CDR1 MNHNS and CDR2 SASEGT. The ends were cut back, 2 bases at V and 6 bases at J, with 16 bases in the middle. The CDR3 DNA sequence: TGTGCCAGCAGTGAACAGGAGGGTATTTGGGCTGAAGCTTTCTTT. This translates into CASSEQEGIWAEAFF.

The CDR3 spells CASSQATDQETQYF. The CDR3 DNA follows: TGTGCCAGCAGCCAAGCGACAGACCAAGAGACCCAGTACTTC. V and J are TRBV4-2 and TRBJ2-5, with TRBD1 as a possible D gene (5 bases). Germline V lookup: CDR1 LGHNA, CDR2 YNFKEQ. V was cut by 1 base and J by 0 bases, with 6 bases left in between. This CDR3 region has 14 residues.